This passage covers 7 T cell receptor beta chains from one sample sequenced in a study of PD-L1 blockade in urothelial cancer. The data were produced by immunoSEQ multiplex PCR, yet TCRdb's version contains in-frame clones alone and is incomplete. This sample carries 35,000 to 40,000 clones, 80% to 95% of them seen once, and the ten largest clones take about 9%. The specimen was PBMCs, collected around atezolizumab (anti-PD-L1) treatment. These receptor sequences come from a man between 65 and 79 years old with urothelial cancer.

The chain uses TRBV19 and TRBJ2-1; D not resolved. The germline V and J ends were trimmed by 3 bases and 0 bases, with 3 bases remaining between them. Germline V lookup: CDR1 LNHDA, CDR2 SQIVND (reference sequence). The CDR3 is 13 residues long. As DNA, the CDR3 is TGTGCCAGTAGTATGAGCTCCTACAATGAGCAGTTCTTC. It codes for CASSMSSYNEQFF.

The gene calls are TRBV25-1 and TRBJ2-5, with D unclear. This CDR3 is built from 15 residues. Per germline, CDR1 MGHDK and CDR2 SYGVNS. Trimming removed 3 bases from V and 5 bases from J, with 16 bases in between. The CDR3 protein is CASSDGLSKSETQYF. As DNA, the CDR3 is TGTGCCAGCAGTGATGGTCTATCGAAATCGGAGACCCAGTACTTC.

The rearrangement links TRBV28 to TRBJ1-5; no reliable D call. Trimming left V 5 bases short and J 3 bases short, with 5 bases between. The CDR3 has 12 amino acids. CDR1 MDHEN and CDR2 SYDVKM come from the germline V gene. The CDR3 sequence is CASSLFNQPQHF. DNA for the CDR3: TGTGCCAGCAGTCTTTTCAATCAGCCCCAGCATTTT.

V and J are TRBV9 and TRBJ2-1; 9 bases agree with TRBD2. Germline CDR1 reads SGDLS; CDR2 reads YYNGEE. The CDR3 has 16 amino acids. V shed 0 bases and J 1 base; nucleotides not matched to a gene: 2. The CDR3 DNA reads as TGTGCCAGCAGCGTAGTGCGGGAGGGGTCCTACAATGAGCAGTTCTTC. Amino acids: CASSVVREGSYNEQFF.

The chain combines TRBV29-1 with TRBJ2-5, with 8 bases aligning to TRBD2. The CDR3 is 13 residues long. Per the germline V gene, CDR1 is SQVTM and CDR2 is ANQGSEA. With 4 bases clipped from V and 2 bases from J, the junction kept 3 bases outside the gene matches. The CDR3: CSVAGLGQETQYF. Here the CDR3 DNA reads TGCAGCGTTGCGGGACTAGGGCAAGAGACCCAGTACTTC.

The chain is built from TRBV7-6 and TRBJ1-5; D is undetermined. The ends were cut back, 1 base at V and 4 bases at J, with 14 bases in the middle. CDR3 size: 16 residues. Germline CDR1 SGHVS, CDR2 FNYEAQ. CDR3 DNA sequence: TGTGCCAGCAGCTTAGGAGCGGCAGGTTCGAATCAGCCCCAGCATTTT. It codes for CASSLGAAGSNQPQHF.

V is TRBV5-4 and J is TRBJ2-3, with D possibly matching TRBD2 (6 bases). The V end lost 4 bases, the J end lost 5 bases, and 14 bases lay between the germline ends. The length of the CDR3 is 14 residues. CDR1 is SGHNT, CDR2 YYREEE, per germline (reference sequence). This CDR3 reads CASSGGTPGDTQYF. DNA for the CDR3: TGTGCCAGCAGCGGCGGGACCCCGGGAGATACGCAGTATTTT. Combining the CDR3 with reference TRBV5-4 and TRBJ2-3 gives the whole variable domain ETGVTQSPTHLIKTRGQQVTLRCSSQSGHNTVSWYQQALGQGPQFIFQYYREEENGRGNFPPRFSGLQFPNYSSELNVNALELDDSALYLCASSGGTPGDTQYFGPGTRLTVL.